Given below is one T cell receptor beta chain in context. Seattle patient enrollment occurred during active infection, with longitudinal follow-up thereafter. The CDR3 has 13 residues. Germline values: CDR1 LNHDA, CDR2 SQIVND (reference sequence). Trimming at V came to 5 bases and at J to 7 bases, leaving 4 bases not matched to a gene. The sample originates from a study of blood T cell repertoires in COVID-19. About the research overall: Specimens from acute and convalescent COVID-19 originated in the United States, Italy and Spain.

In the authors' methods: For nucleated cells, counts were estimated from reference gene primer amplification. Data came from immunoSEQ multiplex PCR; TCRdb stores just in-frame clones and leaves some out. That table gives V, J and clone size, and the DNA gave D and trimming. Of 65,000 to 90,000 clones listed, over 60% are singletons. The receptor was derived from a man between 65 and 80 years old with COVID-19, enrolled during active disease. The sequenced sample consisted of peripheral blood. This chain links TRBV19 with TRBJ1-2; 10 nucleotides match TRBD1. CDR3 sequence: CASSPGQGIGYTF. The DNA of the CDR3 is TGTGCCAGTAGTCCGGGACAGGGGATTGGCTACACCTTC.